These T cell receptor beta chains were read from a single sample in a study of blood T cell repertoires in COVID-19. TCRdb keeps only in-frame clones here, not all; method: immunoSEQ multiplex PCR. Among 310,000 or so clones listed, 80% to 90% were seen once. Sequenced input: peripheral blood. The origin of the receptors is a woman aged 45-60 years with acute or convalescent COVID-19. Each CDR3 is given with its conserved first and last residue. Fields, in order: D gene, J gene, V gene, clone size, CDR3 protein, CDR3 DNA. A D gene is named only where the DNA matches it firmly. Not all rows give a size; the values are once, few, many and, for expanded clones, a class.

>TRBD1|TRBJ1-6|TRBV19|NA
CASSHLRDRASPLHF
TGTGCCAGTAGCCACTTGCGGGACAGGGCTTCACCCCTCCACTTT
>TRBD2|TRBJ2-7|TRBV6-6|NA
CASRGLAGVLGEQYF
TGTGCCAGCAGGGGACTAGCGGGAGTACTCGGCGAGCAGTACTTC
>NA|TRBJ2-1|TRBV11-2|NA
CASSLRGDNEQFF
TGTGCCAGCAGCTTACGGGGAGACAATGAGCAGTTCTTC
>TRBD1|TRBJ1-4|TRBV5-1|NA
CASSSTGTGNEKLFF
TGCGCCAGCAGCTCCACCGGGACAGGGAATGAAAAACTGTTTTTT
>NA|TRBJ1-2|TRBV12-3/TRBV12-4|few
CASRTTGTNGYTF
TGTGCCAGCAGAACTACAGGGACGAATGGCTACACCTTC
>TRBD1|TRBJ2-5|TRBV2|NA
CASEWGQKETQYF
TGTGCCTCGGAATGGGGACAGAAAGAGACCCAGTACTTC
>TRBD1|TRBJ1-2|TRBV5-6|NA
CASSFTGAYYGYTF
TGTGCCAGCAGCTTCACAGGGGCCTACTATGGCTACACCTTC
>NA|TRBJ2-5|TRBV9|NA
CASSVDSGQETQYF
TGTGCCAGCAGCGTGGATTCGGGCCAAGAGACCCAGTACTTC
>NA|TRBJ2-7|TRBV9|NA
CASSVAASDLYEQYF
TGTGCCAGCAGCGTAGCGGCCAGCGACCTGTACGAGCAGTACTTC
>NA|TRBJ2-7|TRBV7-2|NA
CASSLDQGLYEQYF
TGTGCCAGCAGCTTAGATCAGGGTCTCTACGAGCAGTACTTC
>TRBD1|TRBJ1-6|TRBV18|few
CASSDRVANSPLHF
TGTGCCAGCTCAGACAGGGTGGCGAATTCACCCCTCCACTTT
>NA|TRBJ2-5|TRBV6-5|NA
CASSRGSETQYF
TGTGCCAGCAGCAGGGGATCGGAGACCCAGTACTTC
>NA|TRBJ1-3|TRBV4-1|once
CASSKEEAGNTIYF
TGCGCCAGCAGCAAGGAAGAGGCAGGAAACACCATATATTTT
>NA|TRBJ2-5|TRBV7-2|once
CASSLGIAQETQYF
TGTGCCAGCAGCTTAGGGATAGCACAAGAGACCCAGTACTTC
>NA|TRBJ1-5|TRBV4-1|NA
CASSQEGPLNQPQHF
TGCGCCAGCAGCCAAGAGGGGCCGCTTAATCAGCCCCAGCATTTT
>NA|TRBJ2-7|TRBV30|NA
CAWMDRGIYEQYF
TGTGCCTGGATGGACCGGGGGATCTACGAGCAGTACTTC
>NA|TRBJ1-5|TRBV2|NA
CASSLNQPQHF
TGTGCCAGCAGTTTAAATCAGCCCCAGCATTTT
>NA|TRBJ1-5|TRBV6-5|NA
CASRRAGNQPQHF
TGTGCCAGCAGGAGGGCGGGCAATCAGCCCCAGCATTTT
>NA|TRBJ1-2|TRBV6-1|NA
CASSESHPVYGYTF
TGTGCCAGCAGTGAAAGCCACCCGGTCTATGGCTACACCTTC
>NA|TRBJ2-1|TRBV18|once
CASSPPQAQRINEQFF
TGTGCCAGCTCACCACCACAAGCGCAAAGGATCAATGAGCAGTTCTTC
>NA|TRBJ2-5|TRBV5-5|once
CASSLMGTFETQYF
TGTGCCAGCAGCCTCATGGGGACATTCGAGACCCAGTACTTC
>NA|TRBJ2-5|TRBV10-2|NA
CASSEGLTGTQYF
TGCGCCAGCAGTGAAGGACTTACGGGGACCCAGTACTTC
>TRBD1|TRBJ2-1|TRBV19|NA
CASTDGDRGNEQFF
TGTGCCAGTACCGATGGGGACAGGGGGAATGAGCAGTTCTTC
>TRBD2|TRBJ2-5|TRBV5-5|NA
CASSLGSGGAETQYF
TGTGCCAGCAGCTTGGGCAGCGGGGGGGCAGAGACCCAGTACTTC
>NA|TRBJ2-1|TRBV3-1/TRBV3-2|once
CASSLKDASAFF
TGTGCCAGCAGCCTCAAAGATGCTAGTGCGTTCTTC
>TRBD2|TRBJ2-4|TRBV4-1|NA
CASSQRTSGGVGDKNIQYF
TGCGCCAGCAGCCAACGGACTAGCGGGGGGGTAGGGGACAAAAACATTCAGTACTTC
>NA|TRBJ1-2|TRBV9|NA
CASSPRGETLSRNGYTF
TGTGCCAGCAGCCCGCGGGGAGAGACACTAAGCCGCAATGGCTACACCTTC
>NA|TRBJ2-2|TRBV18|NA
CASSPGTVVNTGELFF
TGTGCCAGCTCACCTGGAACAGTGGTAAACACCGGGGAGCTGTTTTTT
>TRBD1|TRBJ1-3|TRBV6-1|NA
CASSDPGQGDGNTIYF
TGTGCCAGCAGTGACCCGGGACAGGGAGACGGAAACACCATATATTTT
>NA|TRBJ1-1|TRBV6-2/TRBV6-3|NA
CASSHERNTEAFF
TGTGCCAGCAGCCACGAGAGGAACACTGAAGCTTTCTTT
>TRBD1|TRBJ2-4|TRBV27|once
CASSGGQGENIQYF
TGTGCCAGCAGTGGGGGACAGGGGGAAAACATTCAGTACTTC
>TRBD1|TRBJ1-5|TRBV19|NA
CASSVPDRATYSNQPQHF
TGTGCCAGTAGCGTTCCGGACAGGGCTACTTATAGCAATCAGCCCCAGCATTTT
>TRBD1|TRBJ2-5|TRBV11-2|NA
CASSPRTGTTQETQYF
TGTGCCAGCAGCCCACGGACAGGGACCACCCAAGAGACCCAGTACTTC
>NA|TRBJ1-2|TRBV6-5|NA
CASSNLKSDGYTF
TGTGCCAGCAGCAATCTTAAGTCGGATGGCTACACCTTC
>NA|TRBJ2-5|TRBV5-6|NA
CASSLATGETQYF
TGTGCCAGCAGCTTGGCCACCGGAGAGACCCAGTACTTC
>TRBD2|TRBJ2-2|TRBV6-5|NA
CSTHNRGANTGELFF
TGTAGCACTCATAATCGGGGGGCGAACACCGGGGAGCTGTTTTTT
>TRBD1|TRBJ1-1|TRBV18|NA
CASSPSQGDTEAFF
TGTGCCAGCTCACCAAGCCAGGGGGACACTGAAGCTTTCTTT
>TRBD2|TRBJ2-3|TRBV2|NA
CASSELAGGTDTQYF
TGTGCCAGCAGTGAACTAGCGGGGGGGACAGATACGCAGTATTTT
>TRBD1|TRBJ1-5|TRBV30|NA
CAWSELGQGNQPQHF
TGTGCCTGGAGTGAGTTGGGACAGGGAAATCAGCCCCAGCATTTT
>TRBD2|TRBJ2-5|TRBV3-1/TRBV3-2|NA
CASSPWEGQETQYF
TGTGCCAGCAGCCCTTGGGAGGGGCAAGAGACCCAGTACTTC
>TRBD1|TRBJ1-1|TRBV5-4|NA
CASSSDDRGGEAFF
TGTGCCAGCAGCTCCGACGACAGGGGGGGGGAAGCTTTCTTT
>TRBD1|TRBJ1-2|TRBV24-1|once
CATSDTRQGGYGYTF
TGTGCCACCAGTGACACCAGACAGGGCGGCTATGGCTACACCTTC
>NA|TRBJ2-1|TRBV19|NA
CASSIGSTNNEQFF
TGTGCCAGTAGTATAGGGTCCACAAACAATGAGCAGTTCTTC
>TRBD2|TRBJ2-3|TRBV7-8|NA
CASSRAGATDTQYF
TGTGCCAGCAGCCGAGCGGGAGCCACAGATACGCAGTATTTT
>TRBD1|TRBJ1-4|TRBV5-1|NA
CASSTGGSNEKLFF
TGCGCCAGCAGCACAGGGGGCTCCAATGAAAAACTGTTTTTT
>NA|TRBJ1-5|TRBV30|NA
CAWGGGSRNQPQHF
TGTGCCTGGGGGGGAGGGAGCCGCAATCAGCCCCAGCATTTT
>NA|TRBJ1-4|TRBV6-1|NA
CASSETATGLGEKLFF
TGTGCCAGCAGTGAAACTGCAACAGGCTTGGGAGAAAAACTGTTTTTT
>NA|TRBJ2-1|TRBV30|NA
CAWSVSGYNEQFF
TGTGCCTGGAGTGTCAGCGGGTACAATGAGCAGTTCTTC
>TRBD2|TRBJ2-2|TRBV4-3|NA
CASRPIAGGRTGELFF
TGCGCCAGCAGACCCATAGCGGGAGGGCGGACCGGGGAGCTGTTTTTT
>NA|TRBJ1-4|TRBV5-4|NA
CASSLEAATNEKLFF
TGTGCCAGCAGCTTGGAGGCGGCAACTAATGAAAAACTGTTTTTT
>TRBD2|TRBJ2-5|TRBV7-9|NA
CASSLGLAGEQETQYF
TGTGCCAGCAGCTTAGGGCTAGCGGGGGAACAAGAGACCCAGTACTTC
>TRBD1|TRBJ1-6|TRBV30|once
CAWSVPDRASWSPLHF
TGTGCCTGGAGTGTCCCGGACAGGGCGTCCTGGTCACCCCTCCACTTT
>NA|TRBJ1-2|TRBV11-3|NA
CASSLVLDRRNYGYTF
TGTGCCAGCAGCTTAGTTCTAGACAGGCGTAACTATGGCTACACCTTC
>TRBD1|TRBJ1-1|TRBV7-3|few
CASSFSGDRDTEAFF
TGTGCCAGCAGCTTCTCTGGGGACAGGGACACTGAAGCTTTCTTT
>TRBD1|TRBJ2-3|TRBV4-1|NA
CASSPRTGANTDTQYF
TGCGCCAGCAGCCCACGGACAGGGGCGAACACAGATACGCAGTATTTT
>NA|TRBJ1-3|TRBV2|NA
CASSQDGVDTIYF
TGTGCCAGCAGTCAAGACGGGGTGGACACCATATATTTT
>NA|TRBJ1-5|TRBV12-5|NA
CASAPRLEQPQHF
TGTGCTAGTGCCCCCCGGTTGGAGCAGCCCCAGCATTTT
>NA|TRBJ1-6|TRBV18|once
CASSPQGYNSPLHF
TGTGCCAGCTCACCCCAGGGGTATAATTCACCCCTCCACTTT
>NA|TRBJ2-6|TRBV28|NA
CASSLRGGGANVLTF
TGTGCCAGCAGCCTGCGTGGAGGTGGGGCCAACGTCCTGACTTTC
>TRBD1|TRBJ1-4|TRBV30|few
CACQGASEKLFF
TGTGCCTGCCAGGGGGCAAGTGAAAAACTGTTTTTT